The 21 T cell receptor beta chains presented below share a single source sample, sequenced in a study of blood T cell repertoires in COVID-19 (dated by TCRdb to between 2020 and 2021). Receptors were amplified or captured by the immunoSEQ multiplex PCR assay. The source is immuneACCESS, and TCRdb retained only in-frame sequences with V and J called. Part of the clones is not carried over; for the studies checked, unresolved V genes explain less than half of this, and the remainder is unexplained. Across this sample there are 200,000 to 300,000 clones, with 84% seen only once. The top ten clonotypes cover 1.5% of the sample. The sample was peripheral blood. These receptors all come from a woman in her thirties or forties who had recovered from COVID-19.

This clone came up a few times. The chain uses TRBV6-5 and TRBJ2-7; a weak D match, TRBD2 (5 bases). Germline V gives CDR1 MNHEY, CDR2 SVGAGI. V lost 7 bases and J 0 bases, leaving 16 bases between the germline ends. CDR3 size: 15 residues. CDR3 nucleotides: TGTGCCAGCACTGCCGCGGGCGGCAGCTCCTACGAGCAGTACTTC. It codes for CASTAAGGSSYEQYF.

V gene TRBV18 combines with J gene TRBJ2-7; maybe TRBD1 (6 bases). V lost 5 bases and J 3 bases, leaving 11 bases between the germline ends. Germline CDR1 and CDR2: KGHSH and LQKENI. This CDR3 has 13 residues. CDR3 nucleotide sequence: TGTGCCAGCTCATCAGGACAGTACTACGAGCAGTACTTC. Protein: CASSSGQYYEQYF.

This chain uses TRBV18 with TRBJ1-5; D gene unclear. V lost 3 bases, J lost 3 bases, and 12 bases lay in between. There are 15 residues in the CDR3. The V gene's germline CDR1 is KGHSH and CDR2 LQKENI. The DNA for the CDR3 is TGTGCCAGCTCACCCTACGAGGTGATCAATCAGCCCCAGCATTTT. Encoded protein: CASSPYEVINQPQHF.

V gene TRBV4-2 combines with J gene TRBJ2-1; D is undetermined. V was cut by 0 bases and J by 5 bases, with 5 bases left in between. This CDR3 comprises 13 residues. CDR1 LGHNA and CDR2 YNFKEQ come from the germline V gene. CDR3 in DNA: TGTGCCAGCAGCCAAGACAGTAACAATGAGCAGTTCTTC. Translation: CASSQDSNNEQFF.

This chain links TRBV18 with TRBJ1-2, with unresolved D. The CDR3 consists of 12 residues. CDR1 and CDR2 (germline): KGHSH, LQKENI. V was shortened by 2 bases and J by 9 bases, with 10 bases between the two germline ends. The DNA for the CDR3 is TGTGCCAGCTCACCAGGGCCAGCCAGCTACACCTTC. Translation gives CASSPGPASYTF.

The chain uses TRBV6-1 and TRBJ1-1; D is unclear. CDR1 and CDR2 from the germline V gene are MNHNS and SASEGT. The V end lost 0 bases, the J end lost 4 bases, and 9 bases lay between the germline ends. The CDR3 length is 14 residues. Here the CDR3 reads CASSEAGRPTEAFF. CDR3 nucleotide sequence: TGTGCCAGCAGTGAAGCGGGGAGGCCCACTGAAGCTTTCTTT.

CDR3 sequence: CSVYLAGRVSTDTQYF. For the CDR3, the DNA is TGCAGCGTCTACCTAGCGGGCAGAGTTAGCACAGATACGCAGTATTTT. The chain joins TRBV29-1 to TRBJ2-3, with 8 bases matching TRBD2. Trimming took 6 bases from V and 0 from J; bases not matched to a gene: 11. The V gene's germline CDR1 is SQVTM and CDR2 ANQGSEA. This CDR3 region has 16 residues.

The chain employs TRBV10-1 and TRBJ2-7; 7 nucleotides agree with TRBD1. V lost 2 bases, J lost 4 bases, and 8 bases stayed unmatched. The CDR3 contains 15 residues. Looked up from germline, CDR1 is WNHNN and CDR2 is SYGVQD (reference sequence). The CDR3 coding sequence is TGCGCCAGCAGTGAGATCGAGGGGGCGGGTTACGAGCAGTACTTC. This encodes CASSEIEGAGYEQYF.

The chain links TRBV6-5 to TRBJ1-5; D is unresolved. There are 14 residues in the CDR3. Per germline, CDR1 MNHEY and CDR2 SVGAGI. V was cut by 5 bases and J by 0 bases, with 8 bases left in between. CDR3 sequence (DNA): TGTGCCAGCAGTCTCGGGTATAGCAATCAGCCCCAGCATTTT. It encodes CASSLGYSNQPQHF.

The chain carries TRBV7-6 and TRBJ1-5; tentative D call: TRBD1 (5 bases). Trimming took off 5 bases at V and 1 base at J, with 21 bases between the two ends. The germline CDR1 and CDR2 sequences are SGHVS and FNYEAQ. The CDR3 covers 18 residues. CDR3 sequence reads: CASSRLVGRGDSNQPQHF. The CDR3 coding sequence is TGTGCCAGCAGCAGACTAGTTGGGAGGGGAGACAGCAATCAGCCCCAGCATTTT.

This CDR3 is CSVDGDTYNEQFF. The CDR3 nucleotides read TGCAGCGTTGACGGGGATACCTACAATGAGCAGTTCTTC. The chain links TRBV29-1 to TRBJ2-1; D perhaps matches TRBD2 (5 bases). Between the trimmed V and J ends, which lost 3 bases and 2 bases, there was a span of 8 bases. Germline CDR1 SQVTM, CDR2 ANQGSEA. The CDR3 covers 13 residues.

The V gene is TRBV2, the J gene TRBJ2-7, with D perhaps matching TRBD1 (5 bases). This CDR3 contains 14 residues. The ends were cut back, 3 bases at V and 0 bases at J, with 9 bases in the middle. Germline CDR1 SNHLY, CDR2 FYNNEI. CDR3 protein: CASSEDTYSYEQYF. In DNA, the CDR3 is TGTGCCAGCAGTGAGGACACCTACTCCTACGAGCAGTACTTC.

The chain links TRBV28 to TRBJ2-1; 11 nucleotides match TRBD2. Trimming took 3 bases from V and 8 from J; bases not matched to a gene: 9. This CDR3 region has 16 residues. Germline assignment: CDR1 MDHEN and CDR2 SYDVKM. Here the CDR3 DNA reads TGTGCCAGCAGTTTGGGGCCTAGCGGGGGGCAGGATGAGCAGTTCTTC. This translates into CASSLGPSGGQDEQFF.

The chain combines TRBV5-6 with TRBJ1-6, with TRBD1 matching over 8 bases. This CDR3 comprises 15 residues. Germline V gene sequence: CDR1 SGHDT, CDR2 YYEEEE. Trimming at V came to 4 bases and at J to 7 bases, leaving 7 bases not matched to a gene. The DNA of the CDR3 is TGTGCCAGCAGCCTCGGACAGGGACCCAATTCACCCCTCCACTTT. This translates into CASSLGQGPNSPLHF.

This chain joins TRBV9 and TRBJ1-4, with D unresolved. The germline V gene has CDR1 SGDLS and CDR2 YYNGEE. V lost 3 bases to trimming and J lost 0 bases, with 6 bases between them. The CDR3 contains 14 residues. The CDR3 region is CASSATTTNEKLFF. The CDR3 bases are TGTGCCAGCAGCGCGACTACAACTAATGAAAAACTGTTTTTT.

J is TRBJ2-1 and V is TRBV28; 11 bases line up with TRBD2. V lost 8 bases, J lost 4 bases, and 13 bases stayed unmatched. The CDR3 consists of 17 residues. Germline V gene data show CDR1 as MDHEN and CDR2 as SYDVKM. This CDR3 reads CASLLLAGGNGYNEQFF. The CDR3 region has the DNA TGTGCCAGCCTCTTGCTAGCGGGGGGTAACGGGTACAATGAGCAGTTCTTC. The full variable domain, with the rest looked up from reference TRBV28 and TRBJ2-1, is DVKVTQSSRYLVKRTGEKVFLECVQDMDHENMFWYRQDPGLGLRLIYFSYDVKMKEKGDIPEGYSVSREKKERFSLILESASTNQTSMYLCASLLLAGGNGYNEQFFGPGTRLTVL.

This chain connects TRBV6-5 to TRBJ2-7, with 8 bases lining up with TRBD1. The CDR3 sequence is 13 residues long. CDR1 and CDR2 (germline): MNHEY, SVGAGI. CDR3 region: CATTTTGGEKQYF. CDR3 in DNA: TGTGCTACCACAACTACAGGGGGTGAGAAGCAGTACTTC.

The chain links TRBV7-2 to TRBJ2-2, with D unclear. Germline V gene lookup returns CDR1 SGHTA and CDR2 FQGNSA. The CDR3 runs 15 residues. V dropped 0 bases and J dropped 7 bases, with 12 bases sitting between them. CDR3 nucleotides: TGTGCCAGCAGCTTAGCGGGCCCAAGGAACGGGGAGCTGTTTTTT. It translates to CASSLAGPRNGELFF.

The rearrangement joins TRBV3-1 (or the pseudogene TRBV3-2) to TRBJ2-7; 9 bases are a match to TRBD1. Germline V lookup: CDR1 LGHDT, CDR2 YNNKEL (reference sequence). This CDR3 contains 15 residues. Trimming cost V 6 bases and J 5 bases; bases outside gene matches: 11. CDR3 loop: CASSWDRVGSNEQYF. CDR3 DNA: TGTGCCAGCAGTTGGGACAGGGTTGGTTCCAACGAGCAGTACTTC.

The chain links TRBV18 to TRBJ2-7, with D maybe TRBD2 (6 bases). The CDR3 is made up of 14 amino acids. V shed 3 bases and J shed 0 bases, with 9 bases lying between them. From germline, CDR1 is KGHSH and CDR2 LQKENI. CDR3 sequence: CASSPGGNSYEQYF. The CDR3 coding sequence is TGTGCCAGCTCACCGGGAGGAAACTCCTACGAGCAGTACTTC.

This chain uses TRBV11-1 with TRBJ2-1; D is possibly TRBD1 (5 bases). The CDR3 is 13 amino acids. The V gene lost 4 bases and the J gene lost 8 bases, with 12 bases spanning the gap. The germline CDR1 and CDR2 sequences are SGHAT and FQDESV (reference sequence). Here the CDR3 reads CASSWGLGYEQFF. The CDR3 DNA sequence: TGTGCCAGCAGCTGGGGCCTCGGATATGAGCAGTTCTTC.